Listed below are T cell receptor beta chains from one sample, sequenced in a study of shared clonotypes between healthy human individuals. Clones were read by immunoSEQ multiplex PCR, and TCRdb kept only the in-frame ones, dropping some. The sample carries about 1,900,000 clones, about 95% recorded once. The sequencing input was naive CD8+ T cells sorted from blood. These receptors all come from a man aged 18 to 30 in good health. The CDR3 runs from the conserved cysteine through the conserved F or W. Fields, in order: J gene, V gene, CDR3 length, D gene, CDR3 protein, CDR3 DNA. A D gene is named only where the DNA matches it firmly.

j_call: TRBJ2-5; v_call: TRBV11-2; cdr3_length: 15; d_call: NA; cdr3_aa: CASSLEGQGRETQYF; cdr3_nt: TGTGCCAGCAGCTTAGAAGGCCAGGGGAGAGAGACCCAGTACTTC
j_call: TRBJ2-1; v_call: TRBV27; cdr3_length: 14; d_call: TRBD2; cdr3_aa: CASGTSGSYNEQFF; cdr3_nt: TGTGCCAGCGGGACTAGCGGGAGCTACAATGAGCAGTTCTTC
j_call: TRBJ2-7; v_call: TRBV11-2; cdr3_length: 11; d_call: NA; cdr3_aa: CASSSLGEQYF; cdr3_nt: TGTGCCAGCAGCTCGCTGGGCGAGCAGTACTTC
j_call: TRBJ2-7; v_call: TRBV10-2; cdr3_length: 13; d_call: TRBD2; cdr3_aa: CASSETGGYEQYF; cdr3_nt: TGCGCCAGCAGTGAAACGGGAGGGTACGAGCAGTACTTC
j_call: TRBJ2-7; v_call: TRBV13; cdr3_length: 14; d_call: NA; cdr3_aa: CASSPHGTSYEQYF; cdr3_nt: TGTGCCAGCAGCCCACATGGTACCTCCTACGAGCAGTACTTC
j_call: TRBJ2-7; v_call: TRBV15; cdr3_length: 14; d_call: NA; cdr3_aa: CATSRRVGSYEQYF; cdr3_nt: TGTGCCACCAGCAGGCGGGTAGGGTCCTACGAGCAGTACTTC
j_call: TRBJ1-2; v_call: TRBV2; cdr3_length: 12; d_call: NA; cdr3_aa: CASDRRFDGYTF; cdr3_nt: TGTGCCAGCGATAGGCGGTTTGATGGCTACACCTTC
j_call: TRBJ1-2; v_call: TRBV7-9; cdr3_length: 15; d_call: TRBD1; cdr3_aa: CASSLGAGQGDGYTF; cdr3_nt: TGTGCCAGCAGCTTAGGGGCTGGACAGGGGGATGGCTACACCTTC
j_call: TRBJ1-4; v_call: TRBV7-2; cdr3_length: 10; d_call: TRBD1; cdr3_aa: CASSCRDSFF; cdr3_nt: TGTGCCAGCAGCTGCCGGGACAGTTTTTTT
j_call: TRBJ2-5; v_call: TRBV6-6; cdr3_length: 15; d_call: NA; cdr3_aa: CASSHVTGEEETQYF; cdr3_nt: TGTGCCAGCAGCCACGTAACAGGGGAGGAAGAGACCCAGTACTTC